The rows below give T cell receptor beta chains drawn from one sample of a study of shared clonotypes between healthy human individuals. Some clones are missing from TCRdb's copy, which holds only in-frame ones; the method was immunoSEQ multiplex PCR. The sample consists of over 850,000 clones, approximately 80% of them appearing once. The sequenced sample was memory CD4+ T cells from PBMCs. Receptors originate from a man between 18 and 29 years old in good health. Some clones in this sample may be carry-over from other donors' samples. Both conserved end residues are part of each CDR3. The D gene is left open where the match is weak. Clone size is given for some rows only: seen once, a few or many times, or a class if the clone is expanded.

cdr3_nt: TGTGCCAGCAGCCGGGACAGGGCTAACTATGGCTACACCTTC
cdr3_aa: CASSRDRANYGYTF
d_call: TRBD1
v_call: TRBV27
j_call: TRBJ1-2
clone_size: few

cdr3_nt: TGTGCCAGCAGCCGATATCCGGAGACCCAGTACTTC
cdr3_aa: CASSRYPETQYF
d_call: .
v_call: TRBV25-1
j_call: TRBJ2-5
clone_size: .

cdr3_nt: TGTGCCAGCAGCGGGCTGGGCGGTGTTAACGATGGCTACACCTTC
cdr3_aa: CASSGLGGVNDGYTF
d_call: .
v_call: TRBV9
j_call: TRBJ1-2
clone_size: .

cdr3_nt: TGTGCCAGCAGTGTAATAGGACAACAAGAGACCCAGTACTTC
cdr3_aa: CASSVIGQQETQYF
d_call: .
v_call: TRBV6-1
j_call: TRBJ2-5
clone_size: .

cdr3_nt: TGTGCCAGCAGCCTACGACTAGAGGGGCACTCCTACAATGAGCAGTTCTTC
cdr3_aa: CASSLRLEGHSYNEQFF
d_call: .
v_call: TRBV11-2
j_call: TRBJ2-1
clone_size: .

cdr3_nt: TGTGCCACCAGCAGCGGACGGGAAACCAATGAAAAACTGTTTTTT
cdr3_aa: CATSSGRETNEKLFF
d_call: .
v_call: TRBV15
j_call: TRBJ1-4
clone_size: .

cdr3_nt: TGCGCCAGCAGCCAGGCCACGACAGTATCGAAAGAGACCCAGTACTTC
cdr3_aa: CASSQATTVSKETQYF
d_call: .
v_call: TRBV4-3
j_call: TRBJ2-5
clone_size: .

cdr3_nt: TGTGCCAGCAGTTCCCCCCACGGGGGCTACGAGCAGTACTTC
cdr3_aa: CASSSPHGGYEQYF
d_call: .
v_call: TRBV6-5
j_call: TRBJ2-7
clone_size: .

cdr3_nt: TGTGCCAGCAAACCCCCCAATCAGCCCCAGCATTTT
cdr3_aa: CASKPPNQPQHF
d_call: .
v_call: TRBV2
j_call: TRBJ1-5
clone_size: .

cdr3_nt: TGTGCCAGCAGCACATACGGACTAGGCACAGATACGCAGTATTTT
cdr3_aa: CASSTYGLGTDTQYF
d_call: TRBD2
v_call: TRBV7-2
j_call: TRBJ2-3
clone_size: .

cdr3_nt: TGTGCCAGCTCACCCGCCAGCCGTGGATCCTACGAGCAGTACTTC
cdr3_aa: CASSPASRGSYEQYF
d_call: .
v_call: TRBV18
j_call: TRBJ2-7
clone_size: .

cdr3_nt: TGTGCCAGCAGCTTGACGTCGCGACTGAGCTATGGCTACACCTTC
cdr3_aa: CASSLTSRLSYGYTF
d_call: .
v_call: TRBV7-2
j_call: TRBJ1-2
clone_size: .

cdr3_nt: TGCGCCAGCAGCCGCCGGGACACGAACTCCTACGAGCAGTACTTC
cdr3_aa: CASSRRDTNSYEQYF
d_call: .
v_call: TRBV5-1
j_call: TRBJ2-7
clone_size: .

cdr3_nt: TGTGCCTGTACCACTAGCTTGGGGACAGATACGCAGTATTTT
cdr3_aa: CACTTSLGTDTQYF
d_call: .
v_call: TRBV30
j_call: TRBJ2-3
clone_size: few

cdr3_nt: TGTGCCAGCAGCCAAGAAGGATCCATCTCGGGGAGCAATCAGCCCCAGCATTTT
cdr3_aa: CASSQEGSISGSNQPQHF
d_call: .
v_call: TRBV14
j_call: TRBJ1-5
clone_size: .

cdr3_nt: TGTGCCAGCAGCAGCTCTAGCGGAGGGGTATACGAGCAGTACTTC
cdr3_aa: CASSSSSGGVYEQYF
d_call: TRBD2
v_call: TRBV5-4
j_call: TRBJ2-7
clone_size: .

cdr3_nt: TGCGCCAGCAGCCGGGGGCAGGGAACGTATGGCTACACCTTC
cdr3_aa: CASSRGQGTYGYTF
d_call: .
v_call: TRBV4-3
j_call: TRBJ1-2
clone_size: .

cdr3_nt: TGTGCCAGCAGCGGAAACCTTAATCTCTCTGGAAACACCATATATTTT
cdr3_aa: CASSGNLNLSGNTIYF
d_call: .
v_call: TRBV5-5
j_call: TRBJ1-3
clone_size: .

cdr3_nt: TGCGCCAGCTCCGCCGCGTACCAAGAGACCCAGTACTTC
cdr3_aa: CASSAAYQETQYF
d_call: .
v_call: TRBV5-1
j_call: TRBJ2-5
clone_size: .

cdr3_nt: TGCGCCAGCAGCTTGACGGGACCTGGGGCCAACGTCCTGACTTTC
cdr3_aa: CASSLTGPGANVLTF
d_call: .
v_call: TRBV5-1
j_call: TRBJ2-6
clone_size: .

cdr3_nt: TGTGCCAGCAGCGTAATGGGACTGCCCACCGGGGAGCTGTTTTTT
cdr3_aa: CASSVMGLPTGELFF
d_call: .
v_call: TRBV9
j_call: TRBJ2-2
clone_size: many

cdr3_nt: TGTGCCAGCAGCTTAGGTGGGGGCGATGAAAAACTGTTTTTT
cdr3_aa: CASSLGGGDEKLFF
d_call: .
v_call: TRBV7-8
j_call: TRBJ1-4
clone_size: few

cdr3_nt: TGTGCCAGCAGCCCACAGGGAAGCGGGGAGCTGTTTTTT
cdr3_aa: CASSPQGSGELFF
d_call: .
v_call: TRBV7-3
j_call: TRBJ2-2
clone_size: .

cdr3_nt: TGTGCCAGCAGTTGGAACGGGAACACTGAAGCTTTCTTT
cdr3_aa: CASSWNGNTEAFF
d_call: .
v_call: TRBV6-6
j_call: TRBJ1-1
clone_size: few

cdr3_nt: TGTGCCAGCAGCGTAAGGACTAGCGGGAACGATGAGCAGTTCTTC
cdr3_aa: CASSVRTSGNDEQFF
d_call: TRBD2
v_call: TRBV9
j_call: TRBJ2-1
clone_size: .